What follows is one T cell receptor delta chain and its context. At one boundary the junction diverges from the germline segment, which might be a read error. The CDR3 sequence is 18 residues long. The germline gives CDR1 GEAIGNYY, CDR2 EKD. The data originate from a study of gamma-delta T cells after stem cell transplantation. TCRdb reprocessed the RT-PCR reads using CATT. Found here are about 14,000 delta-chain clones, around 30% of them singletons; the top ten hold around 4%. The V call is TRDV2, the J call TRDJ2; 13 bases fit TRDD3. Sequenced input: gamma-delta T cells. The receptor was isolated from a human donor. It is not recorded whose cells these are; they may come from a transplant donor. CDR3 nucleotide sequence: TGTGCCTGTGACACCGAAAAGGACTGGGGGATACGGACAGAACAACTCTTCTTT. Amino acids: CACDTEKDWGIRTEQLFF.